The rows below give T cell receptor beta chains drawn from one sample of a study of T cells in Graves' hyperthyroidism and ophthalmopathy. TCRdb re-derived calls from the multiplex PCR reads in MiXCR, one entry per CDR3 protein. The sample yields around 480,000 distinct CDR3 sequences, under 15% seen once. Sequenced material: blood. The receptors stem from a woman in her late teens or twenties with Graves' hyperthyroidism. The CDR3 runs from the conserved cysteine through the conserved F or W. Each record gives: clone size, D gene, J gene, V gene, CDR3 protein, CDR3 DNA. D genes are given only for firm matches. A clone size is listed for some rows: how often the clone was seen (once, few, many), or a class if it is expanded.

clone_size: many; d_call: .; j_call: TRBJ1-1; v_call: TRBV27; cdr3_aa: CASSLGPTTEAFF; cdr3_nt: TGTGCCAGCAGTTTGGGACCGACCACTGAAGCTTTCTTT
clone_size: many; d_call: .; j_call: TRBJ1-3; v_call: TRBV5-1; cdr3_aa: CASTADGNSGNTIYF; cdr3_nt: TGCGCCAGCACTGCCGACGGGAACTCTGGAAACACCATATATTTT
clone_size: .; d_call: TRBD2; j_call: TRBJ2-1; v_call: TRBV20-1; cdr3_aa: CSATMGLAGHEQFF; cdr3_nt: TGCAGTGCCACGATGGGACTAGCGGGCCATGAGCAGTTCTTC
clone_size: .; d_call: TRBD1; j_call: TRBJ2-1; v_call: TRBV3-1; cdr3_aa: CASSVTGTGVRYYNEQFF; cdr3_nt: TGTGCCAGCAGCGTAACCGGGACAGGGGTCCGATACTACAATGAGCAGTTCTTC
clone_size: .; d_call: TRBD1; j_call: TRBJ1-5; v_call: TRBV19; cdr3_aa: CASSRDRAGNQPQHF; cdr3_nt: TGTGCCAGTAGCAGGGACAGGGCCGGCAATCAGCCCCAGCATTTT
clone_size: many; d_call: .; j_call: TRBJ1-2; v_call: TRBV7-3; cdr3_aa: CASSATTRSSLGGYTF; cdr3_nt: TGTGCCAGCAGCGCGACGACCCGTAGCTCTCTTGGTGGCTACACCTTC
clone_size: few; d_call: TRBD1; j_call: TRBJ2-5; v_call: TRBV6-1; cdr3_aa: CASSPGTGIQETQYF; cdr3_nt: TGTGCCAGCAGTCCCGGGACAGGGATCCAAGAGACCCAGTACTTC
clone_size: many; d_call: TRBD1; j_call: TRBJ1-2; v_call: TRBV19; cdr3_aa: CASRQGGTGADYGYTF; cdr3_nt: TGTGCCAGTAGGCAAGGGGGGACAGGGGCAGACTATGGCTACACCTTC
clone_size: many; d_call: .; j_call: TRBJ2-2; v_call: TRBV5-1; cdr3_aa: CASSLGDTGELFF; cdr3_nt: TGCGCCAGCAGCTTGGGGGACACCGGGGAGCTGTTTTTT
clone_size: few; d_call: TRBD1; j_call: TRBJ2-7; v_call: TRBV29-1; cdr3_aa: CSVSDRGNYEQYF; cdr3_nt: TGCAGCGTTTCTGACAGGGGCAACTACGAGCAGTACTTC
clone_size: many; d_call: .; j_call: TRBJ2-1; v_call: TRBV30; cdr3_aa: CAWSTRGSPPLGEQFF; cdr3_nt: TGTGCCTGGAGTACACGGGGGTCCCCCCCATTGGGTGAGCAGTTCTTC
clone_size: many; d_call: .; j_call: TRBJ2-1; v_call: TRBV30; cdr3_aa: CARTGLSYNEQFF; cdr3_nt: TGTGCCAGAACGGGACTCTCTTACAATGAGCAGTTCTTC
clone_size: .; d_call: .; j_call: TRBJ1-5; v_call: TRBV20-1; cdr3_aa: CSASDPGVNQPQHF; cdr3_nt: TGCAGTGCTAGTGATCCAGGGGTCAATCAGCCCCAGCATTTT
clone_size: few; d_call: TRBD2; j_call: TRBJ2-3; v_call: TRBV20-1; cdr3_aa: CSARDPAGGPSDTQYF; cdr3_nt: TGCAGTGCTAGAGATCCGGCGGGAGGACCTTCAGATACGCAGTATTTT
clone_size: many; d_call: TRBD1; j_call: TRBJ2-1; v_call: TRBV18; cdr3_aa: CASSPGTGSHDEQFF; cdr3_nt: TGTGCCAGCTCACCCGGGACAGGTTCCCACGATGAGCAGTTCTTC
clone_size: many; d_call: .; j_call: TRBJ1-1; v_call: TRBV12-3/TRBV12-4; cdr3_aa: CASIRVGTMNTEAFF; cdr3_nt: TGTGCCAGCATCCGCGTCGGCACGATGAACACTGAAGCTTTCTTT
clone_size: .; d_call: TRBD1; j_call: TRBJ1-1; v_call: TRBV18; cdr3_aa: CASSPTGEPEAFF; cdr3_nt: TGTGCCAGCTCACCTACAGGGGAACCTGAAGCTTTCTTT
clone_size: many; d_call: .; j_call: TRBJ2-4; v_call: TRBV20-1; cdr3_aa: CSVATGRKNIQYF; cdr3_nt: TGCAGTGTCGCGACGGGACGCAAAAACATTCAGTACTTC
clone_size: many; d_call: .; j_call: TRBJ2-1; v_call: TRBV3-1; cdr3_aa: CASSQDTGMRGNEQFF; cdr3_nt: TGTGCCAGCAGCCAAGATACGGGGATGAGGGGGAATGAGCAGTTCTTC
clone_size: many; d_call: TRBD1; j_call: TRBJ1-2; v_call: TRBV27; cdr3_aa: CASSLTGAIDGYTF; cdr3_nt: TGTGCCAGCAGTTTGACAGGGGCGATAGATGGCTACACCTTC